This entry describes one T cell receptor (beta chain). Seattle participants joined during active infection and were tracked over time. V lost 2 bases to trimming and J lost 4 bases, with 12 bases between them. The CDR3 consists of 14 residues. Per the germline V gene, CDR1 is MNHEY and CDR2 is SVGAGI. Per the original data handling: Amplification from reference gene primers served as the basis for estimated nucleated cell counts. Method: immunoSEQ multiplex PCR; TCRdb's copy keeps in-frame clones and lacks some. D and trimming come from the DNA, and the V and J calls and clone size come from that table. This table holds 150,000 or so clones, approximately 87% found once. The sample originates from a study of blood T cell repertoires in COVID-19. Study context: COVID-19 samples, acute and convalescent, were from the United States, Italy and Spain. T cells, B-cell-depleted T cells, or PBMCs supplied cDNA or gDNA.

The receptor comes from a woman aged 70-85 years with COVID-19, enrolled during active disease. The sequencing input was peripheral blood. J is TRBJ2-7 and V is TRBV6-5; TRBD1 is a possible D gene (7 bases). The CDR3: CASSYRRGLYEQYF. Here the CDR3 DNA reads TGTGCCAGCAGTTACCGGAGGGGGCTGTACGAGCAGTACTTC.